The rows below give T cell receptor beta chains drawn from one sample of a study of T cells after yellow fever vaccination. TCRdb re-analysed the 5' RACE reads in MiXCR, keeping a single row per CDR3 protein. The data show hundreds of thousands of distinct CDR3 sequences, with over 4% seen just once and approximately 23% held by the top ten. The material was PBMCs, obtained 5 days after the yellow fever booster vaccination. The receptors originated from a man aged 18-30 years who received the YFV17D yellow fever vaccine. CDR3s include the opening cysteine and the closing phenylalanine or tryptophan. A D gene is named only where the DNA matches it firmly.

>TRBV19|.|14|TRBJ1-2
CASSIRSVGYGYTF
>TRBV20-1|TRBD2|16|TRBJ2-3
CSASGTSGPSTDTQYF
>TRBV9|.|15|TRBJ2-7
CASSAGGGPSYEQYF
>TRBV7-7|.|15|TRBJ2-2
CASSSWGGQAGELFF
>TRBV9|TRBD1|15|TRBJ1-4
CASSPRTGANEKLFF
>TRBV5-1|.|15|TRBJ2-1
CASSFRGGSYNEQFF
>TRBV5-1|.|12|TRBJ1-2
CASSLTKDGYTF
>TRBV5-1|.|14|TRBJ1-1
CASSLLFMNTEAFF
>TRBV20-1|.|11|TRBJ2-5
CNPGYQETQYF
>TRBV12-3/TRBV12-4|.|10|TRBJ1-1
CASSRGEAFF
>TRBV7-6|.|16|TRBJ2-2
CASSLESQGNTGELFF
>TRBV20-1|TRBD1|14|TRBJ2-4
CSAISTGVWDIQYF
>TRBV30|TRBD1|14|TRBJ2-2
CAWGTGAGTGELFF
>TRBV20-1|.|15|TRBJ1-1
CSASHWTAGYTEAFF
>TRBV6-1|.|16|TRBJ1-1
CASSLLFGGKNTEAFF
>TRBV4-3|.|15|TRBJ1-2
CASSEDGGALNGYTF
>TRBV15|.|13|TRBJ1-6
CATSPRDTSPLHF
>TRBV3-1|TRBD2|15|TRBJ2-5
CASSFRLAGVETQYF
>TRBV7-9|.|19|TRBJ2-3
CASSLALPWGQGRSDTQYF